These T cell receptor beta chains were read from a single sample in a study of OX40 agonist ivuxolimab in advanced cancers. Generated by immunoSEQ multiplex PCR, the TCRdb table keeps only in-frame clones and is missing some. In the table there are 50,000 to 65,000 clones, approximately 89% of which are singletons. Sequencing used CD4+ or CD8+ T cells sorted from blood, obtained in a trial of the OX40 agonist ivuxolimab. The source of these receptors is an adult with an advanced solid tumor such as melanoma, head and neck, liver or kidney cancer. Both conserved end residues are part of each CDR3. D genes are given only for firm matches. Expanded clones get a size class; other rows say once, few or many, or leave the size out.

CDR3 DNA: TGTGCCAGCAGCAAGGACAGGGAGAGCTACGAGCAGTACTTC; CDR3 protein: CASSKDRESYEQYF; clone size: -; V gene: TRBV5-4; J gene: TRBJ2-7; D gene: TRBD1
CDR3 DNA: TGCGCCAGCAGCCAAGAAACCGAATACAATGAGCAGTTCTTC; CDR3 protein: CASSQETEYNEQFF; clone size: -; V gene: TRBV4-1; J gene: TRBJ2-1; D gene: -
CDR3 DNA: TGCAGCGTTGAAGACGGTTACTCCTACGAGCAGTACTTC; CDR3 protein: CSVEDGYSYEQYF; clone size: -; V gene: TRBV29-1; J gene: TRBJ2-7; D gene: -
CDR3 DNA: TGCGCCAGCAGCTCCTCCGGGACAGGGGCCGCTTTGCGCACCGGGGAGCTGTTTTTT; CDR3 protein: CASSSSGTGAALRTGELFF; clone size: -; V gene: TRBV5-1; J gene: TRBJ2-2; D gene: TRBD1
CDR3 DNA: TGTGCCAGTAGTATTTGGACAGGGAGTCAAGAGACCCAGTACTTC; CDR3 protein: CASSIWTGSQETQYF; clone size: once; V gene: TRBV19; J gene: TRBJ2-5; D gene: TRBD1
CDR3 DNA: TGCGCCAGCAGCCAAGAACTAGCTCAAGAGACCCAGTACTTC; CDR3 protein: CASSQELAQETQYF; clone size: -; V gene: TRBV4-1; J gene: TRBJ2-5; D gene: -
CDR3 DNA: TGTGCCAGCAGTGGATTTCCCGGGACATTTTACAATGAGCAGTTCTTC; CDR3 protein: CASSGFPGTFYNEQFF; clone size: -; V gene: TRBV27; J gene: TRBJ2-1; D gene: -
CDR3 DNA: TGCGCCAGCAGCCAAGGGACAGGGGATCTCTATGGCTACACCTTC; CDR3 protein: CASSQGTGDLYGYTF; clone size: -; V gene: TRBV4-1; J gene: TRBJ1-2; D gene: TRBD1
CDR3 DNA: TGTGCCAGCAGTGCCAGTGAGAACAATGAGCAGTTCTTC; CDR3 protein: CASSASENNEQFF; clone size: -; V gene: TRBV5-4; J gene: TRBJ2-1; D gene: -
CDR3 DNA: TGTGCCAGCAGCGCCCTCCACGGAGAATCCTACAATGAGCAGTTCTTC; CDR3 protein: CASSALHGESYNEQFF; clone size: once; V gene: TRBV5-6; J gene: TRBJ2-1; D gene: -
CDR3 DNA: TGTGCCAGCGGGACAGGGGCCCATAGCTCCTACGAGCAGTACTTC; CDR3 protein: CASGTGAHSSYEQYF; clone size: -; V gene: TRBV6-5; J gene: TRBJ2-7; D gene: TRBD1
CDR3 DNA: TGCGCCAGCAGCCAAGAGATAGGACTAGCGATGAACACCGGGGAGCTGTTTTTT; CDR3 protein: CASSQEIGLAMNTGELFF; clone size: -; V gene: TRBV4-3; J gene: TRBJ2-2; D gene: TRBD2
CDR3 DNA: TGTGCCAGCAGTGTGGCGGGAGGTAGCGACGAGCAGTACTTC; CDR3 protein: CASSVAGGSDEQYF; clone size: few; V gene: TRBV6-4; J gene: TRBJ2-7; D gene: TRBD2
CDR3 DNA: TGTGCCAGCAGCTTGCGGGGAATGAGGGAGCAGTACTTC; CDR3 protein: CASSLRGMREQYF; clone size: -; V gene: TRBV7-8; J gene: TRBJ2-7; D gene: -
CDR3 DNA: TGTGCCAGCAGCTTAGGAGGTCCGAACACCGGGGAGCTGTTTTTT; CDR3 protein: CASSLGGPNTGELFF; clone size: -; V gene: TRBV11-2; J gene: TRBJ2-2; D gene: -
CDR3 DNA: TGTGCCAGCAGCGTAAACAGTAGGGAGCAGTTCTTC; CDR3 protein: CASSVNSREQFF; clone size: -; V gene: TRBV9; J gene: TRBJ2-1; D gene: -
CDR3 DNA: TGCGCCAGCAGCCAAGAGTGGTTTCGGGCGGTTCACACCATATATTTT; CDR3 protein: CASSQEWFRAVHTIYF; clone size: -; V gene: TRBV4-3; J gene: TRBJ1-3; D gene: -
CDR3 DNA: TGTGCCAGCAGCGTAGAAGCGGGAGGGCCCACCGGGGAGCTGTTTTTT; CDR3 protein: CASSVEAGGPTGELFF; clone size: few; V gene: TRBV9; J gene: TRBJ2-2; D gene: TRBD2
CDR3 DNA: TGTGCCATCAGTGACCCCGGTGGGGGGACCAATGAGCAGTTCTTC; CDR3 protein: CAISDPGGGTNEQFF; clone size: -; V gene: TRBV10-3; J gene: TRBJ2-1; D gene: -
CDR3 DNA: TGTGCTAGTGGTTTGACCCATGGACAGGGGGCAACGGAGACCCAGTACTTC; CDR3 protein: CASGLTHGQGATETQYF; clone size: -; V gene: TRBV12-5; J gene: TRBJ2-5; D gene: TRBD1
CDR3 DNA: TGTGCCAGCAGTTTGCACAGGGGGCCGCTAAATGAGCAGTTCTTC; CDR3 protein: CASSLHRGPLNEQFF; clone size: -; V gene: TRBV28; J gene: TRBJ2-1; D gene: TRBD1
CDR3 DNA: TGTGCCAGTAGTATAGGTAATCAGCCCCAGCATTTT; CDR3 protein: CASSIGNQPQHF; clone size: -; V gene: TRBV19; J gene: TRBJ1-5; D gene: -
CDR3 DNA: TGTGCCAGCAGTTTATCTCTGGGGTGGGAGCAGTACTTC; CDR3 protein: CASSLSLGWEQYF; clone size: once; V gene: TRBV27; J gene: TRBJ2-7; D gene: -
CDR3 DNA: TGCAGCGTTGGTGGGGGATTTAGCTCTGGGGCCAACGTCCTGACTTTC; CDR3 protein: CSVGGGFSSGANVLTF; clone size: few; V gene: TRBV29-1; J gene: TRBJ2-6; D gene: -
CDR3 DNA: TGTGCCAGCAGCTTGGAGCTCCCCGGGGAGCTGTTTTTT; CDR3 protein: CASSLELPGELFF; clone size: -; V gene: TRBV5-4; J gene: TRBJ2-2; D gene: -
CDR3 DNA: TGTGCCAGCAGGCCCAGTCTGGGCACTAGCTCCTACGAGCAGTACTTC; CDR3 protein: CASRPSLGTSSYEQYF; clone size: -; V gene: TRBV27; J gene: TRBJ2-7; D gene: -
CDR3 DNA: TGTGCCAGCAGCCCAAGACTAGCGGGGTCCGATCCTAGAGACGACGAGCAGTACTTC; CDR3 protein: CASSPRLAGSDPRDDEQYF; clone size: -; V gene: TRBV7-9; J gene: TRBJ2-7; D gene: TRBD2
CDR3 DNA: TGTGCCAGCAGTTTTCCTTCTAGGGACTCTACGAGCTCCTATAATTCACCCCTCCACTTT; CDR3 protein: CASSFPSRDSTSSYNSPLHF; clone size: -; V gene: TRBV28; J gene: TRBJ1-6; D gene: -
CDR3 DNA: TGTGCCAGTAGCATACAGGGGGTAGCAAACATTCAGTACTTC; CDR3 protein: CASSIQGVANIQYF; clone size: -; V gene: TRBV19; J gene: TRBJ2-4; D gene: TRBD1
CDR3 DNA: TGTGCCAGCAGTGCCCGGGGCGTTGCGAAAAACATTCAGTACTTC; CDR3 protein: CASSARGVAKNIQYF; clone size: -; V gene: TRBV28; J gene: TRBJ2-4; D gene: -
CDR3 DNA: TGTGCCAGCAGTGAAGTTTATCAGGAGACCCAGTACTTC; CDR3 protein: CASSEVYQETQYF; clone size: -; V gene: TRBV2; J gene: TRBJ2-5; D gene: -
CDR3 DNA: TGTGCCAGCAGCTCACGTTTCGGGAATGAGCAGTTCTTC; CDR3 protein: CASSSRFGNEQFF; clone size: -; V gene: TRBV11-3; J gene: TRBJ2-1; D gene: -
CDR3 DNA: TGTGCCAGCTCACCGATACCCACCGACAGCTATGGCTACACCTTC; CDR3 protein: CASSPIPTDSYGYTF; clone size: -; V gene: TRBV18; J gene: TRBJ1-2; D gene: -
CDR3 DNA: TGTGCCAGCAGCTTAAACTACGACACCGGGGAGCTGTTTTTT; CDR3 protein: CASSLNYDTGELFF; clone size: -; V gene: TRBV7-9; J gene: TRBJ2-2; D gene: -
CDR3 DNA: TGTGCCACCAGCAGAAATGACGGATTGAACACTGAAGCTTTCTTT; CDR3 protein: CATSRNDGLNTEAFF; clone size: -; V gene: TRBV15; J gene: TRBJ1-1; D gene: -
CDR3 DNA: TGTGCCAGCAGCCCCTGGGACAGGGACGAGCAGTACTTC; CDR3 protein: CASSPWDRDEQYF; clone size: -; V gene: TRBV9; J gene: TRBJ2-7; D gene: TRBD1
CDR3 DNA: TGTGCCAGCAGTTCCCTGGGCAGGCAGGCGGGGAGTCCTGGAAACACCATATATTTT; CDR3 protein: CASSSLGRQAGSPGNTIYF; clone size: -; V gene: TRBV7-9; J gene: TRBJ1-3; D gene: -
CDR3 DNA: TGTGCCAGCAGTTCGCCGACAGGGGTGAACACTGAAGCTTTCTTT; CDR3 protein: CASSSPTGVNTEAFF; clone size: -; V gene: TRBV6-5; J gene: TRBJ1-1; D gene: TRBD1
CDR3 DNA: TGTGCCAGCGGAGGGACAGGGGGAGAAAAACTGTTTTTT; CDR3 protein: CASGGTGGEKLFF; clone size: -; V gene: TRBV9; J gene: TRBJ1-4; D gene: TRBD1
CDR3 DNA: TGTGCCAGCAGTGCGACAGCAGAAGGGAATCAGCCCCAGCATTTT; CDR3 protein: CASSATAEGNQPQHF; clone size: -; V gene: TRBV27; J gene: TRBJ1-5; D gene: -
CDR3 DNA: TGTGCCACAAGAGAGGGGAACACTGAAGCTTTCTTT; CDR3 protein: CATREGNTEAFF; clone size: -; V gene: TRBV19; J gene: TRBJ1-1; D gene: -
CDR3 DNA: TGTGCCAGCAGTGTAGGGGGCCGCGAAAAACTGTTTTTT; CDR3 protein: CASSVGGREKLFF; clone size: -; V gene: TRBV6-5; J gene: TRBJ1-4; D gene: TRBD1
CDR3 DNA: TGTGCCAGCAGCTTAGGGGGGACAGGTCGAGGCTACACCTTC; CDR3 protein: CASSLGGTGRGYTF; clone size: -; V gene: TRBV7-9; J gene: TRBJ1-2; D gene: TRBD1
CDR3 DNA: TGTGCCAGTAGCGCCGGGCTCTCACCTCGAGGCTCCTACGAGCAGTACTTC; CDR3 protein: CASSAGLSPRGSYEQYF; clone size: -; V gene: TRBV19; J gene: TRBJ2-7; D gene: -